Following are 17 T cell receptor beta chains from one sample sequenced in a study of neurological immune-mediated disorders. MiXCR was run by TCRdb on the 5' RACE reads, yielding one entry per CDR3 protein. The sample lists about 49,000 distinct CDR3 sequences, 7% to 9% occurring once. Indicated time point: longitudinal time-point 3. The specimen sequenced was PBMCs. These receptors originate from a woman between 40 and 55 years old in good health.

In this sample, this clonotype turned up many times. The rearrangement links TRBV20-1 to TRBJ1-5; 8 positions agree with TRBD1. V shed 6 bases and J 4 bases; nucleotides not matched to a gene: 8. This CDR3 comprises 14 residues. The germline CDR1 and CDR2 sequences are DFQATT and SNEGSKA (reference sequence). The CDR3 sequence is CSAPGQAENQPQHF. CDR3 in DNA: TGCAGTGCCCCGGGACAGGCAGAGAATCAGCCCCAGCATTTT.

The CDR3 sequence is CSAREGVPYPYNEQFF. For the CDR3, the DNA is TGCAGTGCTAGGGAGGGGGTCCCTTACCCCTACAATGAGCAGTTCTTC. J is TRBJ2-1 and V is TRBV20-1; D tentatively reads TRBD1 or TRBD2 (6 bases each). This CDR3 spans 16 amino acids. Germline CDR1 and CDR2: DFQATT and SNEGSKA (reference sequence). Trimming removed 3 bases from V and 2 bases from J, with 17 bases in between.

This clonotype was seen at least ten times. J is TRBJ1-1 and V is TRBV6-5, with D perhaps TRBD1 (6 bases). CDR3 size: 15 residues. V shed 0 bases and J shed 1 base, with 9 bases lying between them. CDR1 and CDR2 (germline): MNHEY, SVGAGI. CDR3 sequence (DNA): TGTGCCAGCAGTTACTCGGGGGCGGGGAACACTGAAGCTTTCTTT. Encoded protein: CASSYSGAGNTEAFF.

This clonotype has ten or more counts. This rearrangement joins TRBV5-1 to TRBJ2-1, with 8 bases lining up with TRBD1. The germline gives CDR1 SGHRS, CDR2 YFSETQ. CDR3 size: 15 residues. Trimming at V came to 1 base and at J to 4 bases, leaving 4 bases not matched to a gene. The CDR3 here is CASSLNTGGYNEQFF. In DNA, the CDR3 is TGCGCCAGCAGCTTGAACACAGGGGGGTACAATGAGCAGTTCTTC.

The rearrangement joins TRBV11-2 to TRBJ1-2, with D perhaps TRBD1 (6 bases). Germline V CDR1 and CDR2: SGHAT, FQNNGV. CDR3 size: 15 residues. V lost 1 base and J lost 8, with 17 bases in between. The CDR3 DNA reads as TGTGCCAGCAGCTTAGGATTCGGGGGCGCGAGGGGCTACACCTTC. It yields the protein CASSLGFGGARGYTF.

This rearrangement joins TRBV5-1 to TRBJ2-3; 11 positions match TRBD2. This CDR3 has 18 amino acids. Germline CDR1 and CDR2: SGHRS and YFSETQ. V dropped 4 bases and J dropped 0; count of bases not matched to a gene: 10. The CDR3, as DNA: TGCGCCAGCAGCCCCGGGATAGCGGGAGGGACTAGCACAGATACGCAGTATTTT. The encoded protein is CASSPGIAGGTSTDTQYF.

This clonotype has at least ten counts. The chain links TRBV5-1 to TRBJ2-3; 8 bases agree with TRBD2. The V gene end was trimmed by 5 bases and the J gene end by 6 bases; junction bases not matched to a gene: 11. Per the germline V gene, CDR1 is SGHRS and CDR2 is YFSETQ. This CDR3 is 15 amino acids long. In DNA, the CDR3 is TGCGCCAGCAGGAAGGCACTAGCGGTTAGGGATACGCAGTATTTT. It encodes CASRKALAVRDTQYF.

This clonotype was seen ten or more times. The chain carries TRBV6-6 and TRBJ1-4, with 9 bases fitting TRBD1. Germline V gene sequence: CDR1 MNHNY, CDR2 SVGAGI (reference sequence). The CDR3 length is 16 residues. V was clipped by 6 bases and J by 0 bases; unmatched bases: 5. Here the CDR3 reads CASSWTGATTNEKLFF. In DNA form, the CDR3 reads TGTGCCAGCAGCTGGACAGGGGCCACAACTAATGAAAAACTGTTTTTT.

This clonotype was counted many times. This sequence joins TRBV5-1 and TRBJ2-5; TRBD2 is a possible D gene (6 bases). The V end was cut by 1 base, the J end by 2 bases, with 15 bases between. Germline CDR1 reads SGHRS; CDR2 reads YFSETQ. The CDR3 totals 16 residues. CDR3 coding DNA: TGCGCCAGCAGCTTGCAACCGGGACTGCTTCAAGAGACCCAGTACTTC. As protein: CASSLQPGLLQETQYF.

In its sample, this clonotype was seen many times. The chain is built from TRBV12-3 or TRBV12-4 and TRBJ1-1; D not certain. CDR3 length equals 13 residues. Trimming removed 6 bases at V and 0 bases at J, with 8 bases between. The CDR3 coding sequence is TGTGCCAGCAGCCCCAGATTGAACACTGAAGCTTTCTTT. It encodes CASSPRLNTEAFF.

In its sample, this clonotype was seen many times. The chain combines TRBV14 with TRBJ2-7, with D tentatively TRBD1 or TRBD2 (7 bases each). Germline V gene data show CDR1 as SGHDN and CDR2 as FVKESK. CDR3 length: 16 residues. The ends were cut back, 1 base at V and 0 bases at J, with 13 bases in the middle. CDR3 residues: CASSQGDSGVSYEQYF. The CDR3 coding sequence is TGTGCCAGCAGCCAAGGGGACAGCGGGGTCTCCTACGAGCAGTACTTC.

This clonotype was observed a few times. The genes are TRBV20-1 and TRBJ1-1, with a possible D match to TRBD1 (5 bases). Trimming stripped 4 bases from V and 1 base from J, with 10 bases between. The CDR3 is 13 amino acids. The germline V gene encodes CDR1 DFQATT and CDR2 SNEGSKA (reference sequence). CDR3 nucleotides: TGCAGTGCTACCCGGGGGTCGAACACTGAAGCTTTCTTT. Translating it yields CSATRGSNTEAFF.

J is TRBJ2-2 and V is TRBV5-1; no definite D call. Trimming left V 2 bases short and J 5 bases short, with 10 bases between. Germline CDR1 SGHRS, CDR2 YFSETQ. This CDR3 region has 14 residues. The CDR3 sequence is CASSFDPSTGELFF. DNA for the CDR3: TGCGCCAGCAGCTTCGACCCAAGTACCGGGGAGCTGTTTTTT.

This clonotype was seen a few times. J is TRBJ1-2 and V is TRBV7-2; a weak D match, TRBD1 (6 bases). With 5 bases removed from V and 5 bases from J, the gap between germline ends came to 18 bases. The CDR3 has 15 residues. Looked up from germline, CDR1 is SGHTA and CDR2 is FQGNSA. The CDR3 DNA is TGTGCCAGCAGCCGGGTGGGGGCAGATGGTTATGGCTACACCTTC. Translating gives CASSRVGADGYGYTF.

This clonotype was observed many times. This sequence joins TRBV4-3 and TRBJ1-1; D remains ambiguous. Trimming took 4 bases from V and 0 from J, leaving 9 bases between them. The CDR3 spans 14 residues. The germline V gene encodes CDR1 LGHNA and CDR2 YSLEER. CDR3 DNA sequence: TGCGCCAGCAGCCTGGGCGCTATGAACACTGAAGCTTTCTTT. Translation gives CASSLGAMNTEAFF.

In regard to this clonotype: This CDR3 fails to terminate in the conserved phenylalanine or tryptophan, so it likely reflects a read error. This CDR3 reads CSAGFVTHRDGYTL. Written as DNA, the CDR3 is TGCAGTGCCGGTTTTGTGACGCACCGTGATGGCTACACCTTA. The chain uses TRBV20-1 and TRBJ1-2; D is unresolved. CDR3 length: 14 residues. CDR1 and CDR2 (germline): DFQATT, SNEGSKA (reference sequence). Trimming shortened V by 6 bases and J by 6 bases, and 20 bases separated the two germline ends.

This clonotype was counted at least ten times. The chain links TRBV5-1 to TRBJ2-1; no firm D call. Germline loops: CDR1 SGHRS, CDR2 YFSETQ. V gave up 3 bases and J gave up 2 bases, with 12 bases separating them. This CDR3 spans 15 amino acids. The chain's CDR3 is CASSSGGVAYNEQFF. The CDR3 DNA sequence: TGCGCCAGCAGCTCAGGTGGGGTAGCCTACAATGAGCAGTTCTTC.